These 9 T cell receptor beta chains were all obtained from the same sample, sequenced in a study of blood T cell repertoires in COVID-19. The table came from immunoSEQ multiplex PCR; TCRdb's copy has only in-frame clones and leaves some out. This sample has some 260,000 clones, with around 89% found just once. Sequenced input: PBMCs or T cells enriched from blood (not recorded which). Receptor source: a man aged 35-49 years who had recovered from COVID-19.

The CDR3 is CASSLAGPGNTIYF. The CDR3 bases are TGTGCCAGCAGCTTAGCGGGCCCTGGAAACACCATATATTTT. The J gene is TRBJ1-3, the V gene TRBV7-9; D not certain. The CDR3 is 14 amino acids. Per germline, CDR1 SEHNR and CDR2 FQNEAQ (reference sequence). Trimming left V 0 bases short and J 2 bases short, with 5 bases between.

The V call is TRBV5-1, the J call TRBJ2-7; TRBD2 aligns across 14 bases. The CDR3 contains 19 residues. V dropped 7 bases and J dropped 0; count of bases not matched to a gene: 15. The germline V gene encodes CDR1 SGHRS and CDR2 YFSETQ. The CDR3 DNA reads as TGCGCCAGCCGGGGGGGCCCCGGGACTAGCGGGAGTTACTCCTACGAGCAGTACTTC. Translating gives CASRGGPGTSGSYSYEQYF.

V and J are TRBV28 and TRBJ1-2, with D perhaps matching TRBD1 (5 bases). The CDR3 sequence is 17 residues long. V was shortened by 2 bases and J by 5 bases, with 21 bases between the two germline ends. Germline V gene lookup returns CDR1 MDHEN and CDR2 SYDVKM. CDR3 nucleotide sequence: TGTGCCAGCAGTTTAGAGTTCGGGAGAGGGGCCTTTTATGGCTACACCTTC. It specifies CASSLEFGRGAFYGYTF.

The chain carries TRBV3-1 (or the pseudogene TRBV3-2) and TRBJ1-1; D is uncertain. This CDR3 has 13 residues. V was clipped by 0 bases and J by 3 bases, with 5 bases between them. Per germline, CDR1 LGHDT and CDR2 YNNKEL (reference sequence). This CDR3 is CASSQDSDTEAFF. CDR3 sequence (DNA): TGTGCCAGCAGCCAAGACAGCGACACTGAAGCTTTCTTT.

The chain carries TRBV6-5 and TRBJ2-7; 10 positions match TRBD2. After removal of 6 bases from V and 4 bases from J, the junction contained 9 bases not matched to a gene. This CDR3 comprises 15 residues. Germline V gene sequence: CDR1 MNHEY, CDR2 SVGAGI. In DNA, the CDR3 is TGTGCCAGCAGGCGGACAGGACTAGCGGATTACGAGCAGTACTTC. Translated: CASRRTGLADYEQYF.

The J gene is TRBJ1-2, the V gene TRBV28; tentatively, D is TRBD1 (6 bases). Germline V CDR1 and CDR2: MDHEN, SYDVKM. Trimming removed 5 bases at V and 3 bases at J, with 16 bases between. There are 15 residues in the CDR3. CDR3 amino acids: CASSTTVDRHYGYTF. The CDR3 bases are TGTGCCAGCAGTACAACCGTGGACAGACACTATGGCTACACCTTC.

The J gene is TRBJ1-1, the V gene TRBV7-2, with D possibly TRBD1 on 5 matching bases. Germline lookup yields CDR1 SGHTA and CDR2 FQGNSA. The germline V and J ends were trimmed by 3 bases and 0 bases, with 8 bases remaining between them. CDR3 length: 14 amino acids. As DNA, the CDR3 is TGTGCCAGCAGCTTCGACAGACTGAACACTGAAGCTTTCTTT. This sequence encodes CASSFDRLNTEAFF.

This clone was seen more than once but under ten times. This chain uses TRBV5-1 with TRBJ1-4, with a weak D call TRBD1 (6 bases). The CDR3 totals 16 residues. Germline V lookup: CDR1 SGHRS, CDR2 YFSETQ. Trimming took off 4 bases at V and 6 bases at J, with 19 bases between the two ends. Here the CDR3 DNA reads TGCGCCAGCAGCCCGCAGACCACAGGGAGGGATGAAAAACTGTTTTTT. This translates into CASSPQTTGRDEKLFF.

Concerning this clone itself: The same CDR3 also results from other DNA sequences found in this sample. The CDR3 sequence is CASSWRQGASEQYF. The CDR3 nucleotides are TGTGCCAGCAGTTGGAGACAGGGAGCAAGCGAACAGTACTTC. The chain links TRBV27 to TRBJ2-7; 7 bases align to TRBD1. Looked up from germline, CDR1 is MNHEY and CDR2 is SMNVEV (reference sequence). CDR3 length equals 14 residues. V trimming: 4 bases; J trimming: 10 bases; junction bases outside the gene matches: 13.